The entry below describes one TCR beta chain. Per germline, CDR1 WNHNN and CDR2 SYGVQD (reference sequence). The CDR3 is 17 residues long. The V and J ends lost 3 bases and 2 bases, in that order; junction bases with no gene match: 6. This specimen comes from a study of blood T cell repertoires in COVID-19. Across the whole study: Samples came from the United States, Italy and Spain, spanning acute and convalescent COVID-19. Sources were T cells, B-cell-depleted T cells, or PBMCs; the material itself was cDNA or gDNA.

Authors' processing steps: Reference gene primers were amplified, and this amplification served to estimate nucleated cell counts. This table comes from immunoSEQ multiplex PCR, and its TCRdb copy is limited to in-frame clones, with some not included. The D gene and trimming were derived from the DNA, and the V and J assignments and clone size from that table. The data contain over 200,000 clones, around 90% of them singletons. The material sequenced was peripheral blood. This chain uses TRBV10-1 with TRBJ1-3; 11 positions match TRBD1. This TCR was recovered from a human donor in a cohort sampled during active COVID-19. The CDR3 loop is CASSDAGQGVPGNTIYF. In DNA form, the CDR3 reads TGCGCCAGCAGTGATGCGGGACAGGGGGTCCCTGGAAACACCATATATTTT.